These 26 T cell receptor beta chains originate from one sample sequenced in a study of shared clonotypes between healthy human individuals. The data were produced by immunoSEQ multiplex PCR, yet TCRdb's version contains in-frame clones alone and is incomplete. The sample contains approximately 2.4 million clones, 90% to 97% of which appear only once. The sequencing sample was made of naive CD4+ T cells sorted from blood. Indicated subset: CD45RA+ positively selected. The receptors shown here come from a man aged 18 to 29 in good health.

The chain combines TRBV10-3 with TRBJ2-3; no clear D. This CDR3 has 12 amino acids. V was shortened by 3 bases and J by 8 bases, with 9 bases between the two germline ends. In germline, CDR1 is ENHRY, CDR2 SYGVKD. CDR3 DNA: TGTGCCATCAGTGAAAAAGGGTTTACGCAGTATTTT. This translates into CAISEKGFTQYF.

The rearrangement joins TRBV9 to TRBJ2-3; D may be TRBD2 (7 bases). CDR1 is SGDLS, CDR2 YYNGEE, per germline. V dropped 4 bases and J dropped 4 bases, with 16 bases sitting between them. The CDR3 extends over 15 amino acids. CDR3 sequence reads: CASSQPSGGADTQYF. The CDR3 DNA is TGTGCCAGCAGCCAACCTTCGGGGGGCGCAGATACGCAGTATTTT.

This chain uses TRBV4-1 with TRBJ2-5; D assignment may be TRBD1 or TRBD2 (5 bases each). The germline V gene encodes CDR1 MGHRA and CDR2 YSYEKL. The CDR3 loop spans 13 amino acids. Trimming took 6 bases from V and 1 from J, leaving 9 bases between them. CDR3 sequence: CASRAGGQETQYF. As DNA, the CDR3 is TGCGCCAGCAGGGCTGGGGGCCAAGAGACCCAGTACTTC.

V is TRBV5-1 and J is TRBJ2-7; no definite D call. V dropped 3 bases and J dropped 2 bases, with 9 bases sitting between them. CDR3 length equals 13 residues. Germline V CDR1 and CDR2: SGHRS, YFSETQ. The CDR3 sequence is CASSSRSTYEQYF. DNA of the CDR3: TGCGCCAGCAGCTCGCGCAGTACCTACGAGCAGTACTTC.

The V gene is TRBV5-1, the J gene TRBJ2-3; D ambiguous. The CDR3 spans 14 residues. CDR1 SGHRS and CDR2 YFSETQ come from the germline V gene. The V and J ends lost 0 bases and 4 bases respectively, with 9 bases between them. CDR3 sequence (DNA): TGCGCCAGCAGCTTGGGCCATCCGGCAGATACGCAGTATTTT. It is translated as CASSLGHPADTQYF.

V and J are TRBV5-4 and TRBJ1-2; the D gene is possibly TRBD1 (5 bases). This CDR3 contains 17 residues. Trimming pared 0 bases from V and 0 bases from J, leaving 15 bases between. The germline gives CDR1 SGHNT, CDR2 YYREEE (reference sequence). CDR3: CASSLAAGPLSNYGYTF. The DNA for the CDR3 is TGTGCCAGCAGCTTGGCGGCAGGGCCCCTATCTAACTATGGCTACACCTTC.

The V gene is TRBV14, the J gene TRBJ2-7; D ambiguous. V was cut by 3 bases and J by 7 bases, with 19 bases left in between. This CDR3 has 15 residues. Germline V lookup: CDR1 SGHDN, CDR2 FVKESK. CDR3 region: CASSQKAIFTREQYF. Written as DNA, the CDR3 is TGTGCCAGCAGCCAGAAGGCCATTTTCACGAGAGAGCAGTACTTC.

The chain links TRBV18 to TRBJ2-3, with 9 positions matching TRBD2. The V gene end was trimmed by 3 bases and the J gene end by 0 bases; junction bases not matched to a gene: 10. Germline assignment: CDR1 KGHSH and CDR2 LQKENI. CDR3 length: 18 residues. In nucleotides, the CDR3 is TGTGCCAGCTCACCGTGGGGCGGAACTAGCGGGAGCACAGATACGCAGTATTTT. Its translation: CASSPWGGTSGSTDTQYF. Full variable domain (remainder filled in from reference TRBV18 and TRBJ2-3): NAGVMQNPRHLVRRRGQEARLRCSPMKGHSHVYWYRQLPEEGLKFMVYLQKENIIDESGMPKERFSAEFPKEGPSILRIQQVVRGDSAAYFCASSPWGGTSGSTDTQYFGPGTRLTVL.

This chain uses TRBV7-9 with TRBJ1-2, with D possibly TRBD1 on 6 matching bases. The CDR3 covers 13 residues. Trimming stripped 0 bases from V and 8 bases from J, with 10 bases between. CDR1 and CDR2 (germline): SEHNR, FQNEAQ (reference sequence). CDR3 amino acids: CASSLAGARGYTF. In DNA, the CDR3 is TGTGCCAGCAGCTTAGCGGGGGCGCGGGGCTACACCTTC.

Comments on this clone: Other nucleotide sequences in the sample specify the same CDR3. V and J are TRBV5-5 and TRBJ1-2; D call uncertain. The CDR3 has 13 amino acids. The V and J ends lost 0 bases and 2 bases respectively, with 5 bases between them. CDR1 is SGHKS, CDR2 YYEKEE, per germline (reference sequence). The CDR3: CASSLGGNYGYTF. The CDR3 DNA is TGTGCCAGCAGCTTGGGAGGGAACTATGGCTACACCTTC. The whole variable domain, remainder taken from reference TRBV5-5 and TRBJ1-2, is DAGVTQSPTHLIKTRGQQVTLRCSPISGHKSVSWYQQVLGQGPQFIFQYYEKEERGRGNFPDRFSARQFPNYSSELNVNALLLGDSALYLCASSLGGNYGYTFGSGTRLTVV.

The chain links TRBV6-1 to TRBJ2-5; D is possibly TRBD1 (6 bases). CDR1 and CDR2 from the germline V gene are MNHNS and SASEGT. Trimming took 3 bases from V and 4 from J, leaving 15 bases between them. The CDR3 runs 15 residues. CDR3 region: CASSDPGLGAETQYF. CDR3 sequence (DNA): TGTGCCAGCAGTGACCCCGGGTTGGGGGCAGAGACCCAGTACTTC.

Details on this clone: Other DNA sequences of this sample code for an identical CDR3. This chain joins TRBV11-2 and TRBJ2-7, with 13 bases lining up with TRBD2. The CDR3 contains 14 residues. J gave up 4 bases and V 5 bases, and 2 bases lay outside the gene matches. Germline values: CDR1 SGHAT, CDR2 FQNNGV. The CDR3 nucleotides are TGTGCCAGCAGCAGGACTAGCGGGAGTTACGAGCAGTACTTC. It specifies CASSRTSGSYEQYF.

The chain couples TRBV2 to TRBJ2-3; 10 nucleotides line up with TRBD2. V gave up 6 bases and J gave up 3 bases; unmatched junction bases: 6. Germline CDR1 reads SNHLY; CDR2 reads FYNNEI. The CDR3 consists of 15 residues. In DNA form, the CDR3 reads TGTGCCAGCAGAGCGGGGGGGCCGAGGACAGATACGCAGTATTTT. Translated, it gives CASRAGGPRTDTQYF.

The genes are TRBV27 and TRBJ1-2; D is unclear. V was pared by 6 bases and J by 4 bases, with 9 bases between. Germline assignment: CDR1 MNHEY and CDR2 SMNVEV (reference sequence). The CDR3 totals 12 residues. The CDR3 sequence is CASSRGPYGYTF. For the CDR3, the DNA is TGTGCCAGCAGCCGTGGTCCCTATGGCTACACCTTC.

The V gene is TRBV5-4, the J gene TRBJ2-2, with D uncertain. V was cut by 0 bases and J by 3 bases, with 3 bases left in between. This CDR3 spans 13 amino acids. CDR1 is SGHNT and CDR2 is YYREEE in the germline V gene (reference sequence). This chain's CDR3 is CASSLGYTGELFF. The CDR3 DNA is TGTGCCAGCAGCTTGGGCTACACCGGGGAGCTGTTTTTT.

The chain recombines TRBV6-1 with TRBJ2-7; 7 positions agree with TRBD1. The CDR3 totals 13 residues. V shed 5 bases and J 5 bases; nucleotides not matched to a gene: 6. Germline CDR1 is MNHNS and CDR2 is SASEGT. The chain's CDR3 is CASSHRGPHEQYF. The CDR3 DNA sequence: TGTGCCAGCAGTCACAGGGGACCCCACGAGCAGTACTTC.

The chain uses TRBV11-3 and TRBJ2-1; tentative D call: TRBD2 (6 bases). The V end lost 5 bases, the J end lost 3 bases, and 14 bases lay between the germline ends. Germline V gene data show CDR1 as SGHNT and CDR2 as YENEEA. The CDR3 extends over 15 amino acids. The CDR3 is CASSLRGTDYNEQFF. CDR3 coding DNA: TGTGCCAGCAGCCTCCGGGGGACTGACTACAATGAGCAGTTCTTC. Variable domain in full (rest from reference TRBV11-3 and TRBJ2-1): EAGVVQSPRYKIIEKKQPVAFWCNPISGHNTLYWYLQNLGQGPELLIRYENEEAVDDSQLPKDRFSAERLKGVDSTLKIQPAELGDSAVYLCASSLRGTDYNEQFFGPGTRLTVL.

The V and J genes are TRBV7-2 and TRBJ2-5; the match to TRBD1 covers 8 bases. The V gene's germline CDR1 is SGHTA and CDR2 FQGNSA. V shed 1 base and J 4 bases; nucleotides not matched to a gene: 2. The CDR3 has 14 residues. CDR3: CASSLDRGIETQYF. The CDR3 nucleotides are TGTGCCAGCAGCTTAGACAGGGGGATAGAGACCCAGTACTTC. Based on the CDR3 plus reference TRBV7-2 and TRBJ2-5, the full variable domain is GAGVSQSPSNKVTEKGKDVELRCDPISGHTALYWYRQSLGQGLEFLIYFQGNSAPDKSGLPSDRFSAERTGGSVSTLTIQRTQQEDSAVYLCASSLDRGIETQYFGPGTRLLVL.

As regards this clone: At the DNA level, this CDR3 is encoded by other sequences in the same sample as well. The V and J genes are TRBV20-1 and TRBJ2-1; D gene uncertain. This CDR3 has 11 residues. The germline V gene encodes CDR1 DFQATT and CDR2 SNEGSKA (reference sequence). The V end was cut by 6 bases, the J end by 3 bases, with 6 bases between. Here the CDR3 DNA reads TGCAGTGCAAGACTCTACAATGAGCAGTTCTTC. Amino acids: CSARLYNEQFF.

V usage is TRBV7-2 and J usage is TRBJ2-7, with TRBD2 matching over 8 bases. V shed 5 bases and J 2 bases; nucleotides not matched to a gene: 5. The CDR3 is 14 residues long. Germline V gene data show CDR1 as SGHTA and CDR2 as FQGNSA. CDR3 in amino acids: CASSQYSGTYEQYF. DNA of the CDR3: TGTGCCAGCAGCCAGTATAGCGGGACCTACGAGCAGTACTTC.

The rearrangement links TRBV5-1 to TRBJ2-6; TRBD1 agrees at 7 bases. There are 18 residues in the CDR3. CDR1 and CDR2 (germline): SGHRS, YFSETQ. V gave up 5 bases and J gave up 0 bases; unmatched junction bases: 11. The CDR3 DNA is TGCGCCAGCAGATTTGGGGGACAGATCTCCTCTGGGGCCAACGTCCTGACTTTC. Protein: CASRFGGQISSGANVLTF.

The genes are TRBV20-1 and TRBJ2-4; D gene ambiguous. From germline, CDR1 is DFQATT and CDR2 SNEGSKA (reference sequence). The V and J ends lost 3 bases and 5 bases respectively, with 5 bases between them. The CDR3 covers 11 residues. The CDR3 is CSARGENIQYF. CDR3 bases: TGCAGTGCTAGGGGCGAAAACATTCAGTACTTC.

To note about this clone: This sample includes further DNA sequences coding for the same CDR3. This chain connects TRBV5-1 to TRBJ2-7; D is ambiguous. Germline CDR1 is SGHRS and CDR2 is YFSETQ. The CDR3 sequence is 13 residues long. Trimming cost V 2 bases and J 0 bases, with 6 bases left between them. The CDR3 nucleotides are TGCGCCAGCAGCTTAAAGGGCTCCTACGAGCAGTACTTC. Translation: CASSLKGSYEQYF. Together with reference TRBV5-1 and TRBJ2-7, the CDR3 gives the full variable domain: KAGVTQTPRYLIKTRGQQVTLSCSPISGHRSVSWYQQTPGQGLQFLFEYFSETQRNKGNFPGRFSGRQFSNSRSEMNVSTLELGDSALYLCASSLKGSYEQYFGPGTRLTVT.

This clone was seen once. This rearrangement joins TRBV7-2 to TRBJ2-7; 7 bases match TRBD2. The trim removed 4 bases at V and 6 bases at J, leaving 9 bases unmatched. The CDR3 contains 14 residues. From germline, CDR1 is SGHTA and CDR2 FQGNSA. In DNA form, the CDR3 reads TGTGCCAGCAGCTCAAGGAGGGGCGGGAGCGAGCAGTACTTC. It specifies CASSSRRGGSEQYF.

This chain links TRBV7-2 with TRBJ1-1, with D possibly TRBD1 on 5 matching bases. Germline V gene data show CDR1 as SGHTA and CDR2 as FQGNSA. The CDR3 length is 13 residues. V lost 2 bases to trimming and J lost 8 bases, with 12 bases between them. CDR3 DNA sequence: TGTGCCAGCAGCTTACACAGGATGAGCGAAGCTTTCTTT. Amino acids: CASSLHRMSEAFF.

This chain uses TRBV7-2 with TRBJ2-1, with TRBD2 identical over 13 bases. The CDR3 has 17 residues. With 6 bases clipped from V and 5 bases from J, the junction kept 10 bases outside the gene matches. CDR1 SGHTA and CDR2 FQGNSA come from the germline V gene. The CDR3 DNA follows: TGTGCCAGCAGTCAATACACTAGCGGGAGGGCCAACAATGAGCAGTTCTTC. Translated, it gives CASSQYTSGRANNEQFF.